The 15 T cell receptor beta chains presented below share a single source sample, sequenced in a study of cytomegalovirus exposure and HLA in healthy donors. Vbeta (60) and Jbeta (13) primers were used in the PCR. Sequencing was performed with immunoSEQ multiplex PCR; in TCRdb, only in-frame clones are kept and a portion is missing. Found here are around 150,000 clones, almost 80% of them singletons; the top ten hold about 1.8%. Sequenced material: PBMCs. Source of these receptors: a woman in her 30s in good health and CMV-seronegative.

The chain has TRBV6-5 and TRBJ1-2; maybe TRBD1 (6 bases). Germline V gene data show CDR1 as MNHEY and CDR2 as SVGAGI. Trimming took off 0 bases at V and 8 bases at J, with 13 bases between the two ends. The CDR3 extends over 14 amino acids. CDR3 DNA: TGTGCCAGCAGTTACTCTACAGGGCGCAGGGGCTACACCTTC. Amino acid sequence: CASSYSTGRRGYTF.

The gene calls are TRBV6-1 and TRBJ2-5; TRBD2 aligns across 8 bases. Germline trimming cut 6 bases from V and 5 bases from J; bases unmatched to any gene: 8. Looked up from germline, CDR1 is MNHNS and CDR2 is SASEGT. The CDR3 loop spans 14 amino acids. CDR3 region: CASRMRGAGETQYF. The DNA for the CDR3 is TGTGCCAGCAGAATGCGGGGGGCCGGGGAGACCCAGTACTTC.

This chain connects TRBV6-6 to TRBJ1-5, with 8 bases that match TRBD1. The CDR3 totals 15 residues. The V gene's germline CDR1 is MNHNY and CDR2 SVGAGI (reference sequence). The J segment lost 6 bases and the V segment lost 0 bases, leaving 4 bases of the junction unmatched. The CDR3 loop is CASSYSGQGRQPQHF. CDR3 in DNA: TGTGCCAGCAGTTACTCCGGACAGGGACGTCAGCCCCAGCATTTT.

This clone has only a few counts. The rearrangement links TRBV7-2 to TRBJ1-4; TRBD1 agrees at 11 bases. Germline V gene lookup returns CDR1 SGHTA and CDR2 FQGNSA. The CDR3 totals 16 residues. Losses at the gene ends were 5 bases for V and 7 bases for J; bases not matched to a gene: 9. The CDR3 nucleotides read TGTGCCAGCAGCGAACTTAGGGACAGGGGGTTTGAAAAACTGTTTTTT. Protein sequence: CASSELRDRGFEKLFF.

Remarks on this clone: Sequence at one end of the junction differs from germline and may be a read error. The CDR3 DNA reads TGTGTCAGCAGCTTAAGGAGTGAGGAGGCCAAAAACATTCAGTACTTC. This encodes CVSSLRSEEAKNIQYF. The gene calls are TRBV7-9 and TRBJ2-4; no reliable D call. Germline V CDR1 and CDR2: SEHNR, FQNEAQ (reference sequence). The CDR3 covers 16 residues.

The J gene is TRBJ1-2, the V gene TRBV7-6; D is unresolved. The V and J ends lost 6 bases and 5 bases respectively, with 16 bases between them. Germline CDR1 is SGHVS and CDR2 is FNYEAQ. The CDR3 covers 14 residues. As DNA, the CDR3 is TGTGCCAGCAGTCCTATACAGCCGGGGTATGGCTACACCTTC. Its translation is CASSPIQPGYGYTF.

The chain recombines TRBV2 with TRBJ2-3, with 9 positions matching TRBD2. Germline V gene sequence: CDR1 SNHLY, CDR2 FYNNEI. This CDR3 has 14 amino acids. The ends lost 6 bases at V and 2 bases at J; junction bases unmatched: 3. The CDR3 spells CASRGLAYTDTQYF. The DNA of the CDR3 is TGTGCCAGCAGGGGACTAGCCTACACAGATACGCAGTATTTT.

This chain uses TRBV6-5 with TRBJ2-1; 7 nucleotides align to TRBD1. Unmatched junction bases numbered 12, after V lost 6 bases and J lost 10 bases. Per germline, CDR1 MNHEY and CDR2 SVGAGI. The CDR3 extends over 14 amino acids. CDR3 DNA sequence: TGTGCCAGCAGCGAGGGGACAGTTCCGGGAGAGCAGTTCTTC. This encodes CASSEGTVPGEQFF.

The V gene is TRBV2, the J gene TRBJ1-1; a possible D gene is TRBD1 (5 bases). Germline V gene sequence: CDR1 SNHLY, CDR2 FYNNEI. The CDR3 is 13 amino acids. Trimming shortened V by 3 bases and J by 4 bases, and 9 bases separated the two germline ends. In nucleotides, the CDR3 is TGTGCCAGCAGTGACCGGGGGACCACTGAAGCTTTCTTT. It specifies CASSDRGTTEAFF.

The rearrangement links TRBV5-1 to TRBJ2-4; TRBD1 matches 8 bases. This CDR3 region has 16 residues. V lost 8 bases to trimming and J lost 2 bases; unmatched junction nucleotides: 12. The germline V gene has CDR1 SGHRS and CDR2 YFSETQ. Written as DNA, the CDR3 is TGCGCCAGGTTGGTAAAGGACAGGGCGTCCAAAAACATTCAGTACTTC. Translated, it gives CARLVKDRASKNIQYF.

About this clone itself: A junction end diverges from the germline sequence, so it may reflect a read error. The V and J genes are TRBV6-1 and TRBJ2-5, with D perhaps TRBD1 or TRBD2 (5 bases each). Germline CDR1 reads MNHNS; CDR2 reads SASEGT. CDR3 length: 13 amino acids. In nucleotides, the CDR3 is TGTGCCAGCGGTGACAGACTACAAGAGACCCAGTACTTC. This gives the protein CASGDRLQETQYF.

This rearrangement joins TRBV15 to TRBJ2-1, with 9 bases fitting TRBD2. Germline CDR1 is LNHNV and CDR2 is YYDKDF (reference sequence). CDR3 length: 13 residues. The trim removed 5 bases at V and 9 bases at J, leaving 5 bases unmatched. The CDR3 DNA is TGTGCCACCAGCCCAGGACTAGCGCGTGAGCAGTTCTTC. Translated, it gives CATSPGLAREQFF.

The chain combines TRBV19 with TRBJ1-6; D might be TRBD1 (5 bases). Germline V lookup: CDR1 LNHDA, CDR2 SQIVND (reference sequence). Trimming took off 7 bases at V and 7 bases at J, with 14 bases between the two ends. The CDR3 is made up of 14 amino acids. CDR3 in DNA: TGTGCCAGTACCAAAGGGGCAGAAAATTCACCCCTCCACTTT. Its protein is CASTKGAENSPLHF.

The chain is built from TRBV27 and TRBJ2-2; 7 bases align to TRBD1. Germline V gene sequence: CDR1 MNHEY, CDR2 SMNVEV (reference sequence). The CDR3 is 14 amino acids. The junction had 7 bases not matched to a gene; V was cut back by 6 bases and J by 6 bases. The CDR3 DNA reads as TGTGCCAGCAGGTACAGGGGCACGGCCGGGGAGCTGTTTTTT. Translating gives CASRYRGTAGELFF.

In nucleotides, the CDR3 is TGTGCCAGTAGTCGACACTCACAGGCGGAAGGCTACACCTTC. Protein sequence: CASSRHSQAEGYTF. The rearrangement uses TRBV19 and TRBJ1-2; perhaps TRBD1 as D (5 bases). CDR1 and CDR2 from the germline V gene are LNHDA and SQIVND (reference sequence). The germline V and J ends were trimmed by 5 bases and 8 bases, with 18 bases remaining between them. The CDR3 has 14 residues.